The entry below gives a single TCR beta chain sequence along with its context. Its antigen remains unidentified. This sample is drawn from a study of OX40 agonist ivuxolimab in advanced cancers. As for the study in general: Patients were infused with ivuxolimab every 2 weeks at 0.01 to 10 mg/kg. The study, taken as a whole, reports: Expanded clones were, on average, more numerous in CD8+ T cells than in CD4+. Dose levels from 0.1 to 3.0 mg/kg saw CD4+ and CD8+ blood T cells expand clonally by week 6.

This table comes from immunoSEQ multiplex PCR, and its TCRdb copy is limited to in-frame clones, with some not included. The table lists approximately 120,000 clones, 92% of them singletons. Germline values: CDR1 SGHAT, CDR2 FQNNGV. V lost 2 bases and J lost 4, with 14 bases in between. There are 15 residues in the CDR3. This chain uses TRBV11-2 with TRBJ1-1, with D hard to call. The sample consisted of CD4+ or CD8+ T cells sorted from blood, taken in a trial of the OX40 agonist ivuxolimab. The receptor was derived from an adult with an advanced solid tumor such as melanoma, head and neck, liver or kidney cancer. Here the CDR3 reads CASSLRGPSGTEAFF. DNA of the CDR3: TGTGCCAGCAGCTTACGGGGTCCCAGTGGCACTGAAGCTTTCTTT.